Listed below are T cell receptor beta chains from one sample, sequenced in a study of CD8 T cells in ankylosing spondylitis. TCRdb re-called the 5' RACE reads through MiXCR, storing one row per CDR3 protein. The table has 130,000 or so distinct CDR3 sequences, 9.5% to 12% seen once. Sequencing was performed on blood, either unsorted or a sorted T cell fraction (not recorded which). These receptors were taken from a female donor with ankylosing spondylitis or in good health (not recorded which). Both conserved end residues are part of each CDR3. The D gene is left open where the match is weak. Not all rows give a size; the values are once, few, many and, for expanded clones, a class.

V gene	D gene	J gene	clone size	CDR3 protein	CDR3 DNA
TRBV5-1	TRBD2	TRBJ2-3	many	CASSLGVAGSTDTQYF	TGCGCCAGCAGCTTGGGAGTAGCGGGGAGCACAGATACGCAGTATTTT
TRBV19	.	TRBJ2-7	.	CASNPAGTESSCEQYF	TGTGCCAGTAATCCAGCCGGGACGGAAAGCTCCTGCGAGCAGTACTTC
TRBV29-1	.	TRBJ2-1	many	CSVGRGDNEQFF	TGCAGCGTTGGCAGGGGGGACAATGAGCAGTTCTTC
TRBV5-5	.	TRBJ1-4	many	CASSLYGTNEKLFF	TGTGCCAGCAGCTTGTACGGAACTAATGAAAAACTGTTTTTT
TRBV6-1	TRBD2	TRBJ2-1	many	CASRTGGPLGNEQFF	TGTGCCAGCAGGACGGGAGGGCCTTTAGGAAATGAGCAGTTCTTC
TRBV19	.	TRBJ2-3	many	CASSIRQGLIDTQYF	TGTGCCAGTAGTATAAGGCAGGGGCTGATAGATACGCAGTATTTT
TRBV5-1	.	TRBJ2-2	many	CASSLVSDAGELFF	TGCGCCAGCAGCTTGGTGTCAGACGCCGGGGAGCTGTTTTTT
TRBV15	.	TRBJ2-5	many	CATSREISTGNTETQYF	TGTGCCACCAGCAGAGAGATCAGCACAGGGAATACGGAGACCCAGTACTTC
TRBV5-5	TRBD1	TRBJ2-2	many	CASSRGQGANTGELFF	TGTGCCAGCAGCCGGGGACAGGGGGCGAACACCGGGGAGCTGTTTTTT
TRBV7-8	TRBD1	TRBJ1-1	many	CASSRWGRQGTNTEAFF	TGTGCCAGCAGCAGATGGGGGAGACAGGGAACTAACACTGAAGCTTTCTTT
TRBV29-1	.	TRBJ2-7	many	CSVIGTFYEQYF	TGCAGCGTTATCGGGACCTTCTACGAGCAGTACTTC
TRBV19	TRBD1	TRBJ1-2	many	CASSRDRGISDYTF	TGTGCCAGTAGTCGGGACAGGGGCATCTCAGACTACACCTTC
TRBV5-6	.	TRBJ2-5	many	CASTYVQQETQYF	TGTGCCAGCACCTACGTTCAGCAAGAGACCCAGTACTTC
TRBV20-1	TRBD2	TRBJ2-1	many	CSASRSSAGRRGDEQFF	TGCAGTGCTTCAAGATCTAGTGCCGGGCGACGGGGGGATGAGCAGTTCTTC
TRBV7-9	TRBD1	TRBJ1-3	many	CASSFLRDRENTIYF	TGTGCCAGCAGCTTCCTCCGGGACAGGGAAAACACCATATATTTT
TRBV25-1	.	TRBJ2-1	many	CASSNRAYNEQFF	TGTGCCAGCAGTAACAGGGCTTACAATGAGCAGTTCTTC
TRBV7-2	.	TRBJ2-3	many	CASSLESGTDTQYF	TGTGCCAGCAGCTTAGAATCGGGCACAGATACGCAGTATTTT
TRBV2	TRBD2	TRBJ2-3	.	CASSPGTSGTDTQYF	TGTGCCAGCAGTCCGGGGACTAGCGGCACAGATACGCAGTATTTT
TRBV5-1	.	TRBJ2-2	many	CASSLVARGAGELFF	TGCGCCAGCAGCTTGGTGGCCCGAGGGGCCGGGGAGCTGTTTTTT
TRBV21-1	.	TRBJ2-7	many	CASSKVGLSCYEQYF	TGTGCCAGCAGCAAAGTAGGCCTGTCCTGCTACGAGCAGTACTTC
TRBV7-2	TRBD1	TRBJ2-7	many	CASSPPGQVYSYEQYF	TGTGCCAGCAGCCCCCCAGGACAGGTTTACTCCTACGAGCAGTACTTC
TRBV7-2	TRBD2	TRBJ2-3	many	CASSRIAGATDTQYF	TGTGCCAGCAGCCGTATAGCGGGGGCCACAGATACGCAGTATTTT
TRBV2	.	TRBJ1-1	.	CASSEEIEAFF	TGTGCCAGCAGTGAGGAGATTGAAGCTTTCTTT
TRBV28	.	TRBJ2-7	few	CASSLGAPYEQYF	TGTGCCAGCAGTTTAGGGGCCCCCTACGAGCAGTACTTC
TRBV20-1	TRBD2	TRBJ2-1	many	CSTLPRVAGRYNEQFF	TGCAGTACCCTCCCCCGGGTAGCGGGACGCTACAATGAGCAGTTCTTC
TRBV18	TRBD1	TRBJ1-2	few	CASSPRDRDGYTF	TGTGCCAGCTCGCCCCGGGACAGGGATGGCTACACCTTC
TRBV5-1	.	TRBJ2-1	.	CASSLAGGEQFF	TGCGCCAGCAGCTTGGCCGGGGGTGAGCAGTTCTTC
TRBV15	TRBD2	TRBJ2-7	many	CATSRGGKWAYEQYF	TGTGCCACCAGCAGGGGAGGGAAATGGGCCTACGAGCAGTACTTC
TRBV7-2	.	TRBJ2-5	many	CASSFELGGPMETQYF	TGTGCCAGCAGCTTTGAGTTAGGAGGGCCTATGGAGACCCAGTACTTC